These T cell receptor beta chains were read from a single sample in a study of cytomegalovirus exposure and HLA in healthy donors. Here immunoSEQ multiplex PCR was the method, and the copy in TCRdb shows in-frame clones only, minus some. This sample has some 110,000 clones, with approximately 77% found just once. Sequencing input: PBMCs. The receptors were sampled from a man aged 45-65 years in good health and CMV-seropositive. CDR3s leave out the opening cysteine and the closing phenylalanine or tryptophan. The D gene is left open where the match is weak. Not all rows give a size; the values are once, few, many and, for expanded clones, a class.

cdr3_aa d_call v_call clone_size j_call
ASSKERGGRYNEQF TRBD2 TRBV11-2 NA TRBJ2-1
ASSLSPQSGGVYNEQF TRBD2 TRBV27 NA TRBJ2-1
ASSLGGQGLNTEAF NA TRBV5-1 NA TRBJ1-1
ASSDVRTSGGTDTQY TRBD2 TRBV25-1 NA TRBJ2-3
AWSSGTGGFEQY TRBD1 TRBV30 NA NA
ASTNSRWTGTEAF NA TRBV19 NA TRBJ1-1
ASSERRGEQY NA TRBV2 NA TRBJ2-7
ASSPTLGQGDSGANVLT TRBD1 TRBV7-2 NA TRBJ2-6
ASSFSMTGKSYEQY NA TRBV12-1 NA TRBJ2-7
ASSGQADSPLH TRBD1 TRBV18 NA TRBJ1-6
ASSERGGATNTEAF NA TRBV25-1 NA TRBJ1-1
ASSYLGEGDTEAF NA TRBV6-5 NA TRBJ1-1
AWSVQGGSQPQH TRBD1 TRBV30 NA TRBJ1-5
AISERAGEKGNTIY NA TRBV10-3 NA TRBJ1-3
SGGVETQY NA TRBV29-1 NA TRBJ2-5
AWSVRETQY NA TRBV30 few TRBJ2-5
ASSVLTSGSLNTGELF TRBD2 TRBV9 NA TRBJ2-2
ASSFGGAGGGTDTQY TRBD2 TRBV28 NA TRBJ2-3
ASSQDRVWSPLH TRBD1 TRBV4-2 once TRBJ1-6
ATSRDPIGGVGSPLH NA TRBV15 NA TRBJ1-6
ASSPTSPSGLKTEAF NA TRBV18 NA TRBJ1-1
ASSEQGQGGETQY TRBD1 TRBV7-3 few TRBJ2-5
ASSMEAGVYGYT NA TRBV19 few TRBJ1-2
ASSRQTGTSGSFEQY TRBD2 TRBV14 few TRBJ2-7
ASSLGAGEPNYGYT NA TRBV5-1 few TRBJ1-2
ASSLGTGGTRAQY TRBD1 TRBV7-9 NA TRBJ2-5
ASSTTGTGNYGYT TRBD1 TRBV19 NA TRBJ1-2
ASSEVGAGGYGYT NA TRBV6-1 NA TRBJ1-2
ASSLASGFQPQH NA TRBV28 NA TRBJ1-5
ASSVGLYSNQPQH NA TRBV6-6 few TRBJ1-5
ASSYSAGNYGYT NA TRBV6-5 once TRBJ1-2
ASSGQGGHQPQH TRBD1 TRBV6-1 NA TRBJ1-5
ASSLDQGTGPH NA TRBV7-2 NA TRBJ2-7